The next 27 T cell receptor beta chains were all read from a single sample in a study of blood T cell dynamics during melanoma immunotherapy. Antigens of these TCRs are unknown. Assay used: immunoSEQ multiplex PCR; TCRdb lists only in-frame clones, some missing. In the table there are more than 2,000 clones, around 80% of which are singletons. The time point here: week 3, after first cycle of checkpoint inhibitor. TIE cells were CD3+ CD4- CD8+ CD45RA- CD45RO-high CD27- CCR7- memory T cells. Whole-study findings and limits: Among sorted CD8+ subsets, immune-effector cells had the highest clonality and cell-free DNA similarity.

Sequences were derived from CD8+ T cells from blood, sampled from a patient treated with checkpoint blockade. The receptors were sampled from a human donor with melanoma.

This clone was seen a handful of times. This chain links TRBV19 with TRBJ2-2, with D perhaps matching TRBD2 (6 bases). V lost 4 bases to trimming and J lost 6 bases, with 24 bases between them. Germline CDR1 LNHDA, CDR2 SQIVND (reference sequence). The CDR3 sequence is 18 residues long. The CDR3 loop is CASSTRDPTSSVAGELFF. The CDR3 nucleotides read TGTGCCAGTAGTACCAGAGACCCCACGTCTAGCGTGGCCGGGGAGCTGTTTTTT.

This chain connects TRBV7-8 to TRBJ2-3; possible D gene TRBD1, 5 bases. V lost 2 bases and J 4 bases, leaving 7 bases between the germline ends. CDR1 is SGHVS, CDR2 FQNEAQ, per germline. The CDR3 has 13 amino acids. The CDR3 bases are TGTGCCAGCAGCTTACAGGGCCCAGATACGCAGTATTTT. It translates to CASSLQGPDTQYF.

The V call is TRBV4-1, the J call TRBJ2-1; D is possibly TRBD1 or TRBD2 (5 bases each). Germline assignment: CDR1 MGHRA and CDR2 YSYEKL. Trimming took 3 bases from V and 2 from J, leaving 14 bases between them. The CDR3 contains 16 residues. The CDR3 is CASSQGPPGPYNEQFF. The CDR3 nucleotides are TGCGCCAGCAGCCAGGGCCCTCCGGGGCCCTACAATGAGCAGTTCTTC.

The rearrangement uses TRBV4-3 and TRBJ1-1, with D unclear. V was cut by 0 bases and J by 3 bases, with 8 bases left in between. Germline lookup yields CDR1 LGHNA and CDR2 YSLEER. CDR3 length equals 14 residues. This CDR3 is CASSQENVYTEAFF. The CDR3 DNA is TGCGCCAGCAGCCAAGAAAATGTCTACACTGAAGCTTTCTTT.

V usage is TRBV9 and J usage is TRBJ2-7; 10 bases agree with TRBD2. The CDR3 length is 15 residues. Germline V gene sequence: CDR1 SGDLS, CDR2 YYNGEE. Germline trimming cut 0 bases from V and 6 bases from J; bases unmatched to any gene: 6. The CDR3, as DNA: TGTGCCAGCAGCGTAGAAAGCGGGAGGGCCTTCGAGCAGTACTTC. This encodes CASSVESGRAFEQYF.

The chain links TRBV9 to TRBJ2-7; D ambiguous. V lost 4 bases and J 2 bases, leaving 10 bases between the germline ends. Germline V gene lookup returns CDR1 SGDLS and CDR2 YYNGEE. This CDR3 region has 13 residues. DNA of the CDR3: TGTGCCAGCAGCCCCCGTTTGACCTACGAGCAGTACTTC. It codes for CASSPRLTYEQYF.

CDR3 sequence: CASSWLADTGELFF. Here the CDR3 DNA reads TGTGCCAGTAGTTGGCTAGCGGACACCGGGGAGCTGTTTTTT. This rearrangement joins TRBV19 to TRBJ2-2; 7 bases map to TRBD2. The V gene's germline CDR1 is LNHDA and CDR2 SQIVND (reference sequence). With 5 bases clipped from V and 3 bases from J, the junction kept 3 bases outside the gene matches. This CDR3 region has 14 residues.

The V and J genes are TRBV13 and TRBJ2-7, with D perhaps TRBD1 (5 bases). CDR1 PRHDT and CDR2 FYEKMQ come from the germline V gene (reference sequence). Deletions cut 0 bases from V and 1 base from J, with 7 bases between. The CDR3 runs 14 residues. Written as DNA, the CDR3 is TGTGCCAGCAGCTTAGGGACAGCTTCCTACGAGCAGTACTTC. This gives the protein CASSLGTASYEQYF.

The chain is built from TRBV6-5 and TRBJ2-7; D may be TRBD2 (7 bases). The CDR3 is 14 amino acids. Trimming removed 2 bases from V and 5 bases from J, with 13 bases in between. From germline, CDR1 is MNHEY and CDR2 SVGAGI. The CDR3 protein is CASSYLGGRDEQYF. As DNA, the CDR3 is TGTGCCAGCAGTTACCTCGGGGGGCGCGACGAGCAGTACTTC.

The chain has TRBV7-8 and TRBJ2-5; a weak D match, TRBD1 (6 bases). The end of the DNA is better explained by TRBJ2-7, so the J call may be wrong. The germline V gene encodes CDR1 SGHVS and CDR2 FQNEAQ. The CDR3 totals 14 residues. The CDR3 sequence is CASIKGGDYYEQYF. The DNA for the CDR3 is TGTGCCAGCATCAAAGGGGGAGACTATTACGAGCAGTACTTC.

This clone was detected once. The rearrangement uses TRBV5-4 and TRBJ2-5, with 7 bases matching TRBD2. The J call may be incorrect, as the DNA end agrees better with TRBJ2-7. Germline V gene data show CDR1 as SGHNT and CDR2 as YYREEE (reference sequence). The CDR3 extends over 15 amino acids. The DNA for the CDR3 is TGTGCCAGCAGACCAGGACTAGGTCCTTCCTACGAGCAGTACTTC. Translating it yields CASRPGLGPSYEQYF.

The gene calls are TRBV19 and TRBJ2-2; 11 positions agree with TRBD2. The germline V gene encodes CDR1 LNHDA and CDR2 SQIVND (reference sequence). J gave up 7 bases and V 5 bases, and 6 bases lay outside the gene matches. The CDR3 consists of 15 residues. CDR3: CASSFLAGGGGELFF. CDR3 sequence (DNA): TGTGCCAGTAGTTTTCTAGCGGGAGGTGGCGGGGAGCTGTTTTTT.

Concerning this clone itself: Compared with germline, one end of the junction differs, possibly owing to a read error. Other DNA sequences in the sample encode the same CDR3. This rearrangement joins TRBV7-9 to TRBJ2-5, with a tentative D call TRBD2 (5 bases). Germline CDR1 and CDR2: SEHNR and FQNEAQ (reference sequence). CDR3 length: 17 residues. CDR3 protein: CASSFADLRVGVGTQYF. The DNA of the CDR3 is TGCGCCAGCAGCTTCGCCGACCTACGAGTCGGGGTGGGGACCCAGTACTTC. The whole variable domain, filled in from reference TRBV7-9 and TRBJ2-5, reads DTGVSQNPRHKITKRGQNVTFRCDPISEHNRLYWYRQTLGQGPEFLTYFQNEAQLEKSRLLSDRFSAERPKGSFSTLEIQRTEQGDSAMYLCASSFADLRVGVGTQYFGPGTRLLVL.

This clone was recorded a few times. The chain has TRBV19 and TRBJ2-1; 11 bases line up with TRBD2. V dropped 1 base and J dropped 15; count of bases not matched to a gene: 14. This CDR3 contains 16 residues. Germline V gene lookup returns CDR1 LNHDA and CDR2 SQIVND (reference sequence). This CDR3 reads CASSIGIGVFGTSGFF. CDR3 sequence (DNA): TGTGCCAGTAGTATAGGGATAGGGGTCTTCGGGACTAGCGGGTTCTTC.

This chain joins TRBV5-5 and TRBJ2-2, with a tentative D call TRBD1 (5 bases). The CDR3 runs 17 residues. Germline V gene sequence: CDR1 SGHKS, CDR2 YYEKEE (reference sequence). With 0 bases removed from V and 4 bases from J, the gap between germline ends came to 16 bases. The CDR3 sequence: CASSLEAGWMGTGELFF. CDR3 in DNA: TGTGCCAGCAGCTTGGAAGCAGGGTGGATGGGCACCGGGGAGCTGTTTTTT.

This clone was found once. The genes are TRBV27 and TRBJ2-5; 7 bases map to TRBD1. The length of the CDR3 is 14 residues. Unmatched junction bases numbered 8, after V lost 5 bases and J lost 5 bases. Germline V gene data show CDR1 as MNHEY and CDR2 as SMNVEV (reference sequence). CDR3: CASSLQGRLETQYF. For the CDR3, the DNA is TGTGCCAGCAGTCTACAGGGGCGTTTGGAGACCCAGTACTTC.

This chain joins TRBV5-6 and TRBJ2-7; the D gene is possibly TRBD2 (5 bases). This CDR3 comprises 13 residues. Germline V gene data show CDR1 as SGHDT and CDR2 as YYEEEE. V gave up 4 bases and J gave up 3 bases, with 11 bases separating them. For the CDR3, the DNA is TGTGCCAGCAGCGCGGGTCCTAGCTACGAGCAGTACTTC. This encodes CASSAGPSYEQYF.

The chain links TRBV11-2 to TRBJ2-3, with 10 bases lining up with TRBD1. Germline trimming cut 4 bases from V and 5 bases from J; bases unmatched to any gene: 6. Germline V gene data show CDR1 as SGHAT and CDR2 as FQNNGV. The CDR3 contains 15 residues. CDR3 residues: CASSSTGGAGDTQYF. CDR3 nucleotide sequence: TGTGCCAGCAGCTCGACAGGGGGCGCGGGAGATACGCAGTATTTT.

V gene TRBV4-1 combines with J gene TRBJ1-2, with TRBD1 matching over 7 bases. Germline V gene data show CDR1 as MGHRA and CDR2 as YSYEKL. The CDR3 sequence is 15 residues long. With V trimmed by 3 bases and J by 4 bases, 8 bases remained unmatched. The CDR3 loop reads CASSQAGQASYGYTF. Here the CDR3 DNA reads TGCGCCAGCAGCCAGGCCGGACAGGCTAGCTATGGCTACACCTTC.

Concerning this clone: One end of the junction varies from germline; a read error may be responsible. The CDR3 DNA reads TGTGCCAGCAGTGTTTCCGGGCCGCAAGCACAGGTCTTC. It codes for CASSVSGPQAQVF. The chain joins TRBV25-1 to TRBJ1-2, with a weak D call TRBD1 (5 bases). The CDR3 is made up of 13 amino acids. In germline, CDR1 is MGHDK, CDR2 SYGVNS.

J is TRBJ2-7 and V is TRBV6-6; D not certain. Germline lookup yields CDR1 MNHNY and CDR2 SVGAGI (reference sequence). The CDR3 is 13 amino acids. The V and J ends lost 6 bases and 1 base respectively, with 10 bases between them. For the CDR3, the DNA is TGTGCCAGCAGGCCCTCATTATCCTACGAGCAGTACTTC. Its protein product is CASRPSLSYEQYF.

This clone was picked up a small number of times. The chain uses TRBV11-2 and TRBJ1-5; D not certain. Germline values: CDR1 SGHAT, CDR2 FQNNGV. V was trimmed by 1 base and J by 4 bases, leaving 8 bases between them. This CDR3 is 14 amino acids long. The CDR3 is CASSLGVANQPQHF. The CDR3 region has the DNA TGTGCCAGCAGCTTAGGGGTTGCGAATCAGCCCCAGCATTTT.

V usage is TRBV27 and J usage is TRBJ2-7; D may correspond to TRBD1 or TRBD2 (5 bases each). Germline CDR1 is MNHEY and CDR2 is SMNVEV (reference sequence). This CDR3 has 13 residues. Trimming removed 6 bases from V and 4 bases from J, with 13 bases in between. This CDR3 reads CASSPMGVYEQYF. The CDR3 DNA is TGTGCCAGCAGCCCTATGGGGGTTTACGAGCAGTACTTC.

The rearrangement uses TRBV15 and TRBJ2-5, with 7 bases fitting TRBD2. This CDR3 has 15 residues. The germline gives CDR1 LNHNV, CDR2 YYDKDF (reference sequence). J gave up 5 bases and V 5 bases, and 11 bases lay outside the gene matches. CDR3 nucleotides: TGTGCCACCAGCGGGGGGGACGGTAGCGAGGAGACCCAGTACTTC. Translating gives CATSGGDGSEETQYF.

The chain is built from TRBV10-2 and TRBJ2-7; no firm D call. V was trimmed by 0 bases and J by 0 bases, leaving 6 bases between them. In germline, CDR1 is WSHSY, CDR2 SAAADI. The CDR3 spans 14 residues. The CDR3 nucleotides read TGCGCCAGCAGTGAGTCGTACGGCTCCTACGAGCAGTACTTC. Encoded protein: CASSESYGSYEQYF.

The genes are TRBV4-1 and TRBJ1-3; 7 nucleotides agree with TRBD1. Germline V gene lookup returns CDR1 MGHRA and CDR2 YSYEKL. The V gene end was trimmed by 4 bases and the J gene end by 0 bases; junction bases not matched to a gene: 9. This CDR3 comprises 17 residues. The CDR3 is CASSPRQGASSGNTIYF. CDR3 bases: TGCGCCAGCAGCCCAAGACAGGGAGCGAGCTCTGGAAACACCATATATTTT.

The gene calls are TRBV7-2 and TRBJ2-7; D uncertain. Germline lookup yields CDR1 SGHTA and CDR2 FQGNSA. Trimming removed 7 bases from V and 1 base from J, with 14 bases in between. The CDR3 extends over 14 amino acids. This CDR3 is CASTIKMASYEQYF. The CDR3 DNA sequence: TGTGCCAGCACCATTAAAATGGCATCCTACGAGCAGTACTTC.